A selection of T cell receptor beta chains follows, all from one sample in a study of shared clonotypes between healthy human individuals. Produced via immunoSEQ multiplex PCR; TCRdb's table is partial and in-frame only. The table lists about 1.5 million clones, roughly 95% of them singletons. Source material: naive CD4+ T cells sorted from blood. These TCRs come from a man aged 30 to 45 in good health. The CDR3 runs from the conserved cysteine through the conserved F or W. D genes are given only for firm matches. Clone size is not always given. Where it is, it says once, few, many or a class for expanded clones.

TRBV5-6	.	.	TRBJ2-5	TGTGCCAGCAGCTTGGAGGGGGTTTGGGAGACCCAGTACTTC	CASSLEGVWETQYF
TRBV7-9	.	TRBD2	TRBJ2-1	TGTGCCCGCAGCCCTAGACTAGCGGGAGGATATAATGAGCAGTTCTTC	CARSPRLAGGYNEQFF
TRBV5-1	.	.	TRBJ2-3	TGCGCCAGCAGCTTGTCCCGGACACCCGAAACCGGAGATACGCAGTATTTT	CASSLSRTPETGDTQYF
TRBV6-5	.	TRBD2	TRBJ2-7	TGTGCCAGCAGTTATCGACCGGGAGGGCCTTACGAGCAGTACTTC	CASSYRPGGPYEQYF
TRBV5-4	.	.	TRBJ2-2	TGTGCCAGCAGCTATGGGGCGAGACCGAACACCGGGGAGCTGTTTTTT	CASSYGARPNTGELFF
TRBV6-5	.	TRBD2	TRBJ2-7	TGTGCCAGCAGTTACAGACTAGCGGTGACCTACGAGCAGTACTTC	CASSYRLAVTYEQYF
TRBV5-5	.	.	TRBJ2-7	TGTGCCAGCAGCTTGTGGCGGACCTACGAGCAGTACTTC	CASSLWRTYEQYF
TRBV18	once	TRBD2	TRBJ2-1	TGTGCCAGCTCACAAGCGGGAGGGCCCCACAATGAGCAGTTCTTC	CASSQAGGPHNEQFF
TRBV9	.	.	TRBJ1-2	TGTGCCAGCAGCGTAGACAGGAACTATGGCTACACCTTC	CASSVDRNYGYTF
TRBV7-2	.	.	TRBJ1-1	TGTGCCAGCAGCTTAGCCCCCTTATATGAAGCTTTCTTT	CASSLAPLYEAFF
TRBV27	.	TRBD2	TRBJ2-1	TGTGCCAGCAGTCCTGGACTAGCGGGAAGGGATGAGCAGTTCTTC	CASSPGLAGRDEQFF
TRBV27	once	.	TRBJ2-7	TGTGCCAGCAGTTTAGGTATAGCAGGGCTGATCTACGAGCAGTACTTC	CASSLGIAGLIYEQYF
TRBV6-5	.	TRBD1	TRBJ2-7	TGTGCCAGCAGTGAAGGGGGCCACGAGCAGTACTTC	CASSEGGHEQYF
TRBV29-1	.	.	TRBJ1-1	TGCAGCGTGTCCAGCACTGAAGCTTTCTTT	CSVSSTEAFF
TRBV4-2	.	.	TRBJ2-3	TGTGCCAGCAGCCAGAGAGGGACAGATACGCAGTATTTT	CASSQRGTDTQYF
TRBV5-1	.	.	TRBJ2-1	TGCGCCAGCAGCTTGGAGTCAGGGTTTCGGAGTGAGCAGTTCTTC	CASSLESGFRSEQFF
TRBV7-8	once	.	TRBJ2-5	TGTGCCAGCAAGGGCCACTCGGGCCAAGAGACCCAGTACTTC	CASKGHSGQETQYF
TRBV5-1	.	.	TRBJ1-1	TGCGCCAGCAGCCCGGGACACTACACTGAAGCTTTCTTT	CASSPGHYTEAFF
TRBV25-1	.	TRBD1	TRBJ1-2	TGTGCCAGCAGTGGTAAAACAGGGGATGGCTACACCTTC	CASSGKTGDGYTF
TRBV15	.	TRBD1	TRBJ2-7	TGTGCCACCAGCAGAGAAGGGACAGGGGGAATCCCAGGGAGCGAGCAGTACTTC	CATSREGTGGIPGSEQYF
TRBV19	.	TRBD2	TRBJ2-1	TGTGCCAGTAGTACCATCGGGACTAGCGGTAACAATGAGCAGTTCTTC	CASSTIGTSGNNEQFF
TRBV5-1	.	TRBD2	TRBJ2-7	TGCGCCAGCAGCTTTAGCGGGAGTAGTTCCTACGAGCAGTACTTC	CASSFSGSSSYEQYF
TRBV7-9	.	.	TRBJ2-7	TGTGCCAGCAGCATTGACGGACCCTACGAGCAGTACTTC	CASSIDGPYEQYF
TRBV28	.	.	TRBJ2-7	TGTGCCAGCAGTTTAGGGCGGGTACACGAGCAGTACTTC	CASSLGRVHEQYF
TRBV28	.	.	TRBJ1-3	TGTGCCAGCAGTATTGGGGGCGCGGACACCATATATTTT	CASSIGGADTIYF
TRBV5-1	.	TRBD2	TRBJ2-3	TGCGCCAGCAGCTTGGCCGGACTAGCGGGGCTCACAGATACGCAGTATTTT	CASSLAGLAGLTDTQYF
TRBV10-3	.	TRBD1	TRBJ1-2	TGTGCCATCAGTGAGCTTACAGGGGGAGGGAACTATGGCTACACCTTC	CAISELTGGGNYGYTF
TRBV7-8	.	TRBD2	TRBJ2-5	TGTGCCAGCAGCTTAATAGCTAGCGGGAGGATTTTTTACTTC	CASSLIASGRIFYF
TRBV11-3	.	TRBD1	TRBJ2-7	TGTGCCAGCAGCAGCTCGACAGGGAAGTACGAGCAGTACTTC	CASSSSTGKYEQYF
TRBV25-1	once	.	TRBJ2-3	TGTGCCAGCAGTGATGCTCGGAAACCAGATACGCAGTATTTT	CASSDARKPDTQYF
TRBV18	.	.	TRBJ2-7	TGTGCCAGCTCACCAGGAGGGCCCTACGAGCAGTACTTC	CASSPGGPYEQYF
TRBV30	.	.	TRBJ2-7	TGTGCCTGGAGTCTTGGGGGACCCATCTACGAGCAGTACTTC	CAWSLGGPIYEQYF
TRBV18	few	.	TRBJ1-2	TGTGCCAGCTCACCCCGGGGGGAAAGTTATGGCTACACCTTC	CASSPRGESYGYTF
TRBV4-3	.	.	TRBJ2-1	TGCGCCAGCAGCCAAGACGACAAGGACCTCCTTCTATCCTACAATGAGCAGTTCTTC	CASSQDDKDLLLSYNEQFF
TRBV2	.	.	TRBJ1-4	TGTGCCAACCGGAGGGGCGCAACTAATGAAAAACTGTTTTTT	CANRRGATNEKLFF
TRBV29-1	.	.	TRBJ2-1	TGCAGTCTTACTAGCCCGGACTACAATGAGCAGTTCTTC	CSLTSPDYNEQFF
TRBV5-1	.	TRBD1	TRBJ2-5	TGCGCCAGCAGCTCTACAGGGGGCGGAGGAGAGACCCAGTACTTC	CASSSTGGGGETQYF
TRBV4-2	.	TRBD2	TRBJ2-5	TGTGCCAGCAGTCCGGGGGCTAGCGGGAACTCGGGAGAGACCCAGTACTTC	CASSPGASGNSGETQYF
TRBV28	.	TRBD2	TRBJ2-7	TGTGCCAGCAGTTTGACTAGCGCCCAATACGAGCAGTACTTC	CASSLTSAQYEQYF
TRBV9	.	TRBD2	TRBJ2-1	TGTGCCAGCAGCGTAGTTCCTAGCGGAGGCCCGAACAATGAGCAGTTCTTC	CASSVVPSGGPNNEQFF
TRBV2	.	.	TRBJ1-5	TGTGCCAGCAGCGCAGGGTTCGGCAGCAATCAGCCCCAGCATTTT	CASSAGFGSNQPQHF
TRBV7-3	.	TRBD2	TRBJ2-3	TGTGCCAGCAGCTCACCTAGCGGGAGCACAGATACGCAGTATTTT	CASSSPSGSTDTQYF
TRBV25-1	once	TRBD2	TRBJ2-5	TGTGCCAGCAGTGTAGCGGGAAGGGAGACCCAGTACTTC	CASSVAGRETQYF
TRBV29-1	.	TRBD1	TRBJ2-7	TGCAGCGTTGGAGGGGACAGGGGGTGGTCCTACGAGCAGTACTTC	CSVGGDRGWSYEQYF
TRBV9	.	.	TRBJ2-4	TGTGCCAGCAGCGTAGAGGGGAGGAACATTCAGTACTTC	CASSVEGRNIQYF